This section outlines one T cell receptor beta chain sequence together with its context. The data stem from a study of blood T cell repertoires in COVID-19. About the study: The study drew acute and convalescent COVID-19 samples from the United States, Italy and Spain. T cells, B-cell-depleted T cells, or PBMCs supplied cDNA or gDNA.

Germline V gene data show CDR1 as KGHSH and CDR2 as LQKENI. The CDR3 has 14 residues. Trimming pared 5 bases from V and 0 bases from J, leaving 10 bases between. Original analysis: Reference gene primer amplification gave estimated nucleated cell counts. Sequencing was performed with immunoSEQ multiplex PCR; in TCRdb, only in-frame clones are kept and a portion is missing. The V and J calls and clone size were taken over from that table, and D and trimming were inferred from the DNA. The sample consists of 180,000 or so clones, about 86% of them appearing once. This clonotype originated in a man in his sixties with acute or convalescent COVID-19. The specimen was peripheral blood. The gene calls are TRBV18 and TRBJ1-1; a possible D gene is TRBD1 (6 bases). CDR3: CASSTGGLNTEAFF. In nucleotides, the CDR3 is TGTGCCAGCTCAACGGGGGGCCTGAACACTGAAGCTTTCTTT.